This T cell receptor (beta chain) was sequenced during a study of blood T cell repertoires in COVID-19. About the study: The study drew acute and convalescent COVID-19 samples from the United States, Italy and Spain. Sources were T cells, B-cell-depleted T cells, or PBMCs; the material itself was cDNA or gDNA.

The CDR3 has 16 amino acids. In the authors' workflow: By means of reference gene primer amplification, nucleated cell counts were estimated. Sequencing was performed with immunoSEQ multiplex PCR; in TCRdb, only in-frame clones are kept and a portion is missing. The V and J calls and the clone size are those of that table, but D and trimming were determined from the DNA. The data show approximately 90,000 clones, more than 75% seen once. This sequence originates from a human donor in a cohort sampled during active COVID-19. Sample: peripheral blood. The chain carries TRBV21-1 and TRBJ2-3; the D call in the table, TRBD1, was not verified against the DNA. TRBV21-1 corresponds to a pseudogene. The CDR3 sequence is CASSKDGTVSTDTQYF. CDR3 bases: TGTGCCAGCAGCAAAGACGGGACAGTAAGCACAGATACGCAGTATTTT.